The source of this TCR beta chain is a study of CD8 T cells in ankylosing spondylitis. Study-wide results and caveats: Several highly homologous variants made up a TCR beta motif that seemed to typify ankylosing spondylitis blood.

Concerning this clonotype itself: Antigen unknown.

TCRdb reanalysed the 5' RACE reads using MiXCR and keeps one entry per CDR3 protein. The sample yields a few hundred thousand distinct CDR3 sequences, about 22% seen once. This CDR3 is 16 amino acids long. Per germline, CDR1 MNHEY and CDR2 SVGAGI. V shed 0 bases and J 8 bases; nucleotides not matched to a gene: 5. The gene calls are TRBV6-5 and TRBJ1-6; TRBD1 matches at 9 bases. This TCR derives from a male donor with ankylosing spondylitis. The sequenced sample consisted of blood, either unsorted or a sorted T cell fraction (not recorded which). The CDR3 DNA sequence: TGTGCCAGCAGTTACTCGAGGGACAGGGAGGATTCACCCCTCCACTTT. Protein sequence: CASSYSRDREDSPLHF.